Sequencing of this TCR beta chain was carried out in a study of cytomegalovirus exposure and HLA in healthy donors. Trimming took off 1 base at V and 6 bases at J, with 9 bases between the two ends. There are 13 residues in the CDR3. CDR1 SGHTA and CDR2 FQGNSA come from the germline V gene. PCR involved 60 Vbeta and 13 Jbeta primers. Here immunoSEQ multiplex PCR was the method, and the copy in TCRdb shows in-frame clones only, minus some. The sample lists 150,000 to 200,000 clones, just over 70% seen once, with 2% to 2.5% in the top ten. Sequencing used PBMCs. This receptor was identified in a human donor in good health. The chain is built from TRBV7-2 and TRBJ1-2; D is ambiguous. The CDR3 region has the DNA TGTGCCAGCAGCTTAGTATCAGTGGATGGCTACACCTTC. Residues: CASSLVSVDGYTF.